These T cell receptor beta chains were read from a single sample in a study of T cells after yellow fever vaccination. TCRdb called the 5' RACE reads again in MiXCR, with one record for every CDR3 protein. This sample yields about 230,000 distinct CDR3 sequences, of which around 6.7% are seen a single time; about 0.95% belongs to the top ten. The input for sequencing was CD4+ T cells sorted from PBMCs, taken on the day of the yellow fever booster vaccination. Receptors were obtained from a man aged 25 to 40 who received the YFV17D yellow fever vaccine. CDR3s include the opening cysteine and the closing phenylalanine or tryptophan. The D gene is left open where the match is weak. The size field is filled for only some rows; it gives once, few, many or a size class.

D	J	V	size	DNA	CDR3
-	TRBJ2-3	TRBV19	-	TGTGCCAGTAGCAGGGACCAAGGGGCAGATACGCAGTATTTT	CASSRDQGADTQYF
-	TRBJ2-2	TRBV6-1	few	TGTGCCAGCATCCCTTCGGGGGCGGGAGTGACCGGGGAGCTGTTTTTT	CASIPSGAGVTGELFF
-	TRBJ1-1	TRBV29-1	-	TGCAGCGTGGAGACAGTAACTGAAGCTTTCTTT	CSVETVTEAFF
-	TRBJ2-3	TRBV5-1	many	TGCGCCAGCAGCTTGGCCTCCAGGGCCGATACGCAGTATTTT	CASSLASRADTQYF
-	TRBJ2-1	TRBV5-6	few	TGTGCCAGCAGCTTGGCCAGTTGGCGATACAATGAGCAGTTCTTC	CASSLASWRYNEQFF
TRBD2	TRBJ2-3	TRBV7-2	-	TGTGCCAGCAGCTTAATTGGGCTAGCGGGAGTGAGCACAGATACGCAGTATTTT	CASSLIGLAGVSTDTQYF
TRBD2	TRBJ2-5	TRBV20-1	few	TGCAGTGCTTCTTCTCCGGGACTAGCGGGAGGGTACCAAGAGACCCAGTACTTC	CSASSPGLAGGYQETQYF
TRBD2	TRBJ2-1	TRBV12-3/TRBV12-4	many	TGTGCCAGCACCTTAGCGGGAGGGTCCTACAATGAGCAGTTCTTC	CASTLAGGSYNEQFF
-	TRBJ1-5	TRBV12-3/TRBV12-4	many	TGTGCCAGCAGTTTGGGGGGTTGGGGCAATCAGCCCCAGCATTTT	CASSLGGWGNQPQHF
TRBD2	TRBJ2-5	TRBV20-1	-	TGCAGTGCTAAACTTCCTAGCGGGAGGGAGACCCAGTACTTC	CSAKLPSGRETQYF
TRBD1	TRBJ2-2	TRBV12-3/TRBV12-4	many	TGTGCCAGCGCTCCGGGACAGGGTCCTATCGGGGAGCTGTTTTTT	CASAPGQGPIGELFF
TRBD1	TRBJ2-1	TRBV5-4	few	TGTGCCAGCAGCCCGATACGACAGGGGACATACAATGAGCAGTTCTTC	CASSPIRQGTYNEQFF
TRBD2	TRBJ2-1	TRBV20-1	few	TGCAGTGCTAGAGTGAGCGGGAGGGTCAATGAGCAGTTCTTC	CSARVSGRVNEQFF
TRBD1	TRBJ1-1	TRBV29-1	-	TGCAGCGTCGTGGGACAGCAAGCTTTCTTT	CSVVGQQAFF
-	TRBJ2-5	TRBV28	many	TGTGCCAGCAGTTCCCGTCCGGGACGGAATCAAGAGACCCAGTACTTC	CASSSRPGRNQETQYF
-	TRBJ1-2	TRBV6-5	-	TGTGCCAGCAGTTACGGGTACATCTATGGCTACACCTTC	CASSYGYIYGYTF
-	TRBJ1-1	TRBV9	few	TGTGCCAGCAGCGTAGACGGGAATGAAGCTGAAGCTTTCTTT	CASSVDGNEAEAFF
-	TRBJ2-3	TRBV7-9	many	TGTGCCAGCAGCTCAACGCAGGGGACAGATACGCAGTATTTT	CASSSTQGTDTQYF
-	TRBJ2-3	TRBV4-2	-	TGTGCCGCCCGGGGAATCGGCACAGATACGCAGTATTTT	CAARGIGTDTQYF
TRBD2	TRBJ2-1	TRBV29-1	few	TGCAGCGTTCGACTAGCGGGACCGAGGGAGTTCTTC	CSVRLAGPREFF
-	TRBJ1-3	TRBV6-5	many	TGTGCCAGCATTAGTACTGGAAACACCATATATTTT	CASISTGNTIYF
-	TRBJ1-4	TRBV20-1	-	TGCAGTGTCAGCCCGGGGCAGGGTGAAAAACTGTTTTTT	CSVSPGQGEKLFF
TRBD2	TRBJ2-4	TRBV20-1	-	TGCAGTGCTAGGACGCCTAGCGGGAGAAAAGCCAAAAACATTCAGTACTTC	CSARTPSGRKAKNIQYF
-	TRBJ2-5	TRBV3-1	few	TGTGCCAGCAGCCAAGCACGGGACCAAGAGACCCAGTACTTC	CASSQARDQETQYF
TRBD2	TRBJ2-1	TRBV20-1	many	TGCAGTGCCTGGGACTACGAAAACAATGAGCAGTTCTTC	CSAWDYENNEQFF
-	TRBJ1-6	TRBV5-5	many	TGTGCCAGCAGCGTAGGAGGGGTTAATTCACCCCTCCACTTT	CASSVGGVNSPLHF